The 3 T cell receptor beta chains in this list originate from one sample, sequenced in a study of regulatory T cells in long-lasting Graves disease (dated by TCRdb to the early 2020s). The library came from multiplex PCR. The run used an Illumina HiSeq 4000. To build TCR beta libraries, CDR3 regions were amplified by Arm-PCR using iRepertoire HTBI primers. The public reads were run again by TCRdb, first through fastp at Q25 and then through MiXCR, and only productive beta chains were kept. Entries are consolidated by CDR3 protein sequence, retaining the most common genes and DNA. The sample has around 400,000 distinct CDR3 sequences on record, less than 20% of them singletons. Of the sample, 22% falls within the top ten clones. In the paper's terms, the time point label means: newly diagnosed GD, antithyroid drugs for less than 3 months. For both TCR sequencing and RNA sequencing, RNA was extracted from PBMCs in TRIzol.

The material was peripheral blood mononuclear cells (PBMCs), obtained at new diagnosis, from a patient treated with antithyroid drugs. These receptors all come from a female donor with Graves disease.

This clonotype was seen repeatedly, ten times or more. The chain joins TRBV6-2 or TRBV6-3 to TRBJ1-1; D gene unclear. Trimming took off 0 bases at V and 4 bases at J, with 15 bases between the two ends. Germline V gives CDR1 MNHEY, CDR2 SVGEGT. The CDR3 totals 16 residues. The CDR3 bases are TGTGCCAGCAGTTACTCGATCGACTTTAGGGCCACTGAAGCTTTCTTT. Its protein is CASSYSIDFRATEAFF.

This clonotype was picked up a small number of times. The chain recombines TRBV7-9 with TRBJ1-1, with a weak D call TRBD1 (6 bases). The length of the CDR3 is 14 residues. Germline values: CDR1 SEHNR, CDR2 FQNEAQ (reference sequence). V lost 8 bases and J lost 0, with 13 bases in between. CDR3 in DNA: TGTGCCAGCGGGGGGGCGGCAATGAACACTGAAGCTTTCTTT. Translating it yields CASGGAAMNTEAFF.

This clonotype has at least ten counts. The genes are TRBV4-1 and TRBJ2-2, with unresolved D. CDR1 and CDR2 (germline): MGHRA, YSYEKL. This CDR3 has 13 residues. Trimming stripped 0 bases from V and 5 bases from J, with 4 bases between. The CDR3 here is CASSQDQTGELFF. The CDR3 region has the DNA TGCGCCAGCAGCCAAGATCAAACCGGGGAGCTGTTTTTT.